This T cell receptor (beta chain) was retrieved from a study of T cell repertoires in cytomegalovirus infection (dated by TCRdb to about 2019). Describing the broader study: Because public TCR beta signatures pointed to carriage of CMV infection together with the matching HLA type, the HLA type of each donor mattered for the analysis.

Relative to germline, V is 0 bases shorter and J is 2 bases shorter, with 18 bases between their ends. Spanning cysteine to phenylalanine, the CDR3 consists of 18 amino acids. The sequence is cut down to CDR3 DNA, 54 bases in frame from base 1. As encoded in the germline V gene, CDR1 is SGDLS while CDR2 is YYNGEE. Of note for this clonotype: The antigen it binds to is not known. One base away there is no much larger clone; base qualities are not given.

Results the study describes overall, beyond this receptor: The ex vivo response was dominated by HLA-C-restricted CMV-specific TCR beta clonotypes, which also provided the single most frequent clonotype in two of eight donors. Carriers of CMV infection plus the relevant HLA type were discriminated by the cumulative frequency of public TCR beta family members in the study cohort and in an independent roughly 340-donor cohort.

TCRdb names Illumina HiSeq 1500 as the instrument used. The public reads were reprocessed in TCRdb via fastp at Q25 and MiXCR, keeping in-frame beta chains. Rows with a matching CDR3 protein are joined into one entry that keeps the most common DNA and genes. Present in this sample are a few hundred thousand distinct CDR3 sequences, 22% of which were seen just once. Around a sixth of the sample is held by the ten biggest clonotypes. This receptor was identified in a human donor in good health (CMV status not recorded). Some clones in this sample may be carry-over from other donors' samples. Recombination connected TRBV9 to TRBJ1-5, and the D gene may be TRBD1, 5 bases matching. Sequencing used CD8+ T cells from PBMCs. The bases read TGTGCCAGCAGCGTAGCACCACACCAGGGTGAGGGCAATCAGCCCCAGCATTTT. Its protein is CASSVAPHQGEGNQPQHF.